This TCR beta chain was identified during a study of OX40 agonist ivuxolimab in advanced cancers. CDR1 is SGHRS and CDR2 is YFSETQ in the germline V gene. Trimming took 0 bases from V and 0 from J, leaving 16 bases between them. CDR3 length: 19 amino acids. Assay used: immunoSEQ multiplex PCR; TCRdb lists only in-frame clones, some missing. Of fewer than 65,000 clones in the sample, about 90% are singletons; the top ten hold approximately 0.3%. This TCR was sampled from an adult with an advanced solid tumor such as melanoma, head and neck, liver or kidney cancer. The gene calls are TRBV5-1 and TRBJ2-6; possible D gene TRBD1, 8 bases. Specimen: CD4+ or CD8+ T cells sorted from blood, collected in a trial of the OX40 agonist ivuxolimab. CDR3 loop: CASSLGPQGGSSGANVLTF. The CDR3, as DNA: TGCGCCAGCAGCTTGGGCCCACAGGGGGGGAGCTCTGGGGCCAACGTCCTGACTTTC.